This T cell receptor (beta chain) was found in a study of cytomegalovirus exposure and HLA in healthy donors. Study-wide context: A later analysis reported the 120 validation repertoires used the same platform as the approximately 660 first-cohort repertoires.

The data were produced by immunoSEQ multiplex PCR, yet TCRdb's version contains in-frame clones alone and is incomplete. The table records 220,000 or so clones, 75% to 95% of them present only once. CDR3 length: 15 amino acids. Unmatched junction bases numbered 2, after V lost 2 bases and J lost 0 bases. Germline CDR1 and CDR2: PRHDT and FYEKMQ (reference sequence). The source is a young woman in good health and CMV-seronegative. Specimen: PBMCs. The chain combines TRBV13 with TRBJ2-7; 9 nucleotides line up with TRBD2. As DNA, the CDR3 is TGTGCCAGCAGCTTATATAGCGGGAGCTCCTACGAGCAGTACTTC. Its translation is CASSLYSGSSYEQYF.